This TCR beta chain emerged from a study of T cell responses to AZD1222 COVID-19 vaccine. Study-level results: Reportedly, nearly half of unique spike TCRs recognized epitopes outside B.1.351/B.1.1.7 mutations. Most donors were white British and more were female, and clonal diversity was possibly underestimated.

Germline CDR1 reads KGHDR; CDR2 reads SFDVKD. V dropped 5 bases and J dropped 5 bases, with 9 bases sitting between them. The CDR3 length is 13 residues. To note about this clone: Its target is unknown.

Clones were sequenced by immunoSEQ multiplex PCR, and TCRdb holds only the in-frame ones, with some missing. The sample shows about 220,000 clones, about 92% of them seen only once. This chain links TRBV24-1 with TRBJ1-5; possible D gene TRBD1, 5 bases. The TCR was taken from an adult in good health. Sequencing used peripheral blood, obtained on day 0 of MenACWY control vaccination. CDR3 residues: CATSGTGYQPQHF. Here the CDR3 DNA reads TGTGCCACCAGTGGTACAGGCTATCAGCCCCAGCATTTT.